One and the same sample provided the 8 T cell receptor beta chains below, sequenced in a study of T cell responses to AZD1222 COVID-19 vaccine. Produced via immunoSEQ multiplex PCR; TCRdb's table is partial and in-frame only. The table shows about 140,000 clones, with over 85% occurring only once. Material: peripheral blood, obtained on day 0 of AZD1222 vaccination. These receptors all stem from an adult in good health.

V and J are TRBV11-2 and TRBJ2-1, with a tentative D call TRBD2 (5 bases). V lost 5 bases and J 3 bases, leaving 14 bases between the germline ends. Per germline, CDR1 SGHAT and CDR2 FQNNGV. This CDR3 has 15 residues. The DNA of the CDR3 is TGTGCCAGCAGCCCCTACCACGAGGGCTACAATGAGCAGTTCTTC. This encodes CASSPYHEGYNEQFF. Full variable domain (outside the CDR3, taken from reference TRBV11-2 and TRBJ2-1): EAGVAQSPRYKIIEKRQSVAFWCNPISGHATLYWYQQILGQGPKLLIQFQNNGVVDDSQLPKDRFSAERLKGVDSTLKIQPAKLEDSAVYLCASSPYHEGYNEQFFGPGTRLTVL.

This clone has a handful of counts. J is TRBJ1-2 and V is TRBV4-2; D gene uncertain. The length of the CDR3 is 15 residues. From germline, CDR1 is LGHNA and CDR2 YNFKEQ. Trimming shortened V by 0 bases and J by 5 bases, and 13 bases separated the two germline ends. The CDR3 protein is CASSQDSYSGYGYTF. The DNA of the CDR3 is TGTGCCAGCAGCCAAGATTCCTACAGTGGATATGGCTACACCTTC.

The CDR3 protein is CASSQRAGDREQFF. DNA for the CDR3: TGTGCCAGCAGCCAAAGGGCGGGGGATAGGGAGCAGTTCTTC. The V and J genes are TRBV3-1 (or the pseudogene TRBV3-2) and TRBJ2-1; 7 nucleotides align to TRBD2. The CDR3 sequence is 14 residues long. Germline CDR1 reads LGHDT; CDR2 reads YNNKEL (reference sequence). V trimming: 2 bases; J trimming: 10 bases; junction bases outside the gene matches: 8.

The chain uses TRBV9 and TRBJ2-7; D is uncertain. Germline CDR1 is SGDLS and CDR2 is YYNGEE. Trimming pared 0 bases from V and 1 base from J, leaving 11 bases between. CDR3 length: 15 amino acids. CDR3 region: CASSVGEGTSYEQYF. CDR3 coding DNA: TGTGCCAGCAGCGTAGGGGAAGGTACTTCCTACGAGCAGTACTTC.

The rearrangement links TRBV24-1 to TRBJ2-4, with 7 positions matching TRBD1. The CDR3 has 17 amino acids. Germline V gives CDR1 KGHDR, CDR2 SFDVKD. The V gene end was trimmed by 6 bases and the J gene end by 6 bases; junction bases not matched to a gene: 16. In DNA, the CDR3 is TGTGCCACCAGTTTAAATGAGACAGGGTCGATGGTAAACATTCAGTACTTC. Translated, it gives CATSLNETGSMVNIQYF.

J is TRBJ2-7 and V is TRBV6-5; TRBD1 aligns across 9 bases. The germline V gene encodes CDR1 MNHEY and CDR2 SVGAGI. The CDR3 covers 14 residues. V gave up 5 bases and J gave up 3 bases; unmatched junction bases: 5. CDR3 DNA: TGTGCCAGCAGTACGGGACAGGGTTTCTACGAGCAGTACTTC. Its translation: CASSTGQGFYEQYF.

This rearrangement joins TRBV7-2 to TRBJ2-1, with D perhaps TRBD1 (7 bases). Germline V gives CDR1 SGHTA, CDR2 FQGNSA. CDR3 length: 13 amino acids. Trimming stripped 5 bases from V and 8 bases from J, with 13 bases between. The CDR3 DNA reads TGTGCCAGCAGCCAGGGGGGAGCGGATGAGCAGTTCTTC. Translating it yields CASSQGGADEQFF.

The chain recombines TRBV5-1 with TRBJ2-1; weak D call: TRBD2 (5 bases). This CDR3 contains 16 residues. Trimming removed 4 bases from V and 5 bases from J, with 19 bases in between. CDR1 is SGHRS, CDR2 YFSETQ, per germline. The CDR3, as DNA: TGCGCCAGCAGCCACCGTGGCGGGCCCTTTGACAATGAGCAGTTCTTC. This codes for CASSHRGGPFDNEQFF.